This T cell receptor beta chain was captured in a study of blood T cells in healthy people across ages. A second 7 to 11 cycle PCR used barcoded and J-beta primers. A minimum of 2.5 million CDR3-containing paired-end reads was obtained for each sample. Via MiXCR, TCRdb re-called the 5' RACE reads, giving one row per CDR3 protein. The sample has hundreds of thousands of distinct CDR3 sequences; 20% to 30% are singletons. Separately, the same data were catalogued under a study of T cells of mothers and their children. From that study: The sample comes from fewer than ten healthy Caucasian donors: mothers and children.

Sequencing was done on a sample of blood. The TCR was taken from a boy younger than 18 in good health.

DNA for the CDR3: TGTGCCAGTAGTGCCAGGGTCGGGGGAACCGGGGAGCTGTTTTTT. Translation gives CASSARVGGTGELFF. V and J are TRBV19 and TRBJ2-2; D may be TRBD2 (6 bases). V lost 5 bases and J 5 bases, leaving 15 bases between the germline ends. The CDR3 totals 15 residues. Germline V CDR1 and CDR2: LNHDA, SQIVND (reference sequence).